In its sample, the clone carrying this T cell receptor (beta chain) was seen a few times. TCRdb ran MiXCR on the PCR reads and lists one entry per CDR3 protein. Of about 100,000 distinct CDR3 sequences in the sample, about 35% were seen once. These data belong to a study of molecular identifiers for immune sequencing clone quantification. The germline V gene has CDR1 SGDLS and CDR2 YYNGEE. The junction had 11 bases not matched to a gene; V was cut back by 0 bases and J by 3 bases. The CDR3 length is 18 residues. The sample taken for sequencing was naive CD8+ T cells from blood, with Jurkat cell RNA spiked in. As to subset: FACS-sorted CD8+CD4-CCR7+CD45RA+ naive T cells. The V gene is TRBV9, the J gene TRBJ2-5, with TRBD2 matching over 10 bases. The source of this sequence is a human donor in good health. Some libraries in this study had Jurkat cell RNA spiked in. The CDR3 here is CASSVGGLGLAEEETQYF. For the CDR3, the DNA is TGTGCCAGCAGCGTAGGGGGCCTTGGACTAGCGGAGGAAGAGACCCAGTACTTC.